The rows below give T cell receptor beta chains drawn from one sample of a study of blood T cell repertoires in COVID-19. This table comes from immunoSEQ multiplex PCR, and its TCRdb copy is limited to in-frame clones, with some not included. The sample has about 130,000 clones, approximately 89% seen once; the top ten hold about 10%. Sequencing used peripheral blood. The receptors shown here come from a woman in her 70s with COVID-19, enrolled during active disease. Both conserved end residues are part of each CDR3. Fields, in order: clone size, D gene, J gene, V gene, CDR3 protein, CDR3 DNA. D genes are given only for firm matches. For some rows the clone size is stated as once, few or many, or as a class when expanded; others skip it.

size: NA; D: NA; J: TRBJ2-7; V: TRBV11-2; CDR3: CASSASQEPYEQYF; DNA: TGTGCCAGCAGCGCCTCACAGGAACCCTACGAGCAGTACTTC
size: NA; D: NA; J: TRBJ1-6; V: TRBV28; CDR3: CASSLARAGSPLHF; DNA: TGTGCCAGCAGTTTGGCCAGGGCTGGTTCACCCCTCCACTTT
size: once; D: TRBD2; J: TRBJ2-7; V: TRBV27; CDR3: CASSLRGDSYEQYF; DNA: TGTGCCAGCAGTTTGCGGGGGGACTCCTACGAGCAGTACTTC
size: NA; D: TRBD1; J: TRBJ2-6; V: TRBV28; CDR3: CASSHDRDSGANVLTF; DNA: TGTGCCAGCAGTCACGACAGGGACTCTGGGGCCAACGTCCTGACTTTC
size: NA; D: NA; J: TRBJ1-6; V: TRBV5-1; CDR3: CASSLGRSSSYNSPLHF; DNA: TGCGCCAGCAGCTTGGGCCGGTCGAGCTCCTATAATTCACCCCTCCACTTT
size: NA; D: TRBD1; J: TRBJ1-5; V: TRBV4-1; CDR3: CASSQEYDRGVQPQHF; DNA: TGCGCCAGCAGCCAAGAGTACGACAGGGGAGTTCAGCCCCAGCATTTT
size: NA; D: NA; J: TRBJ1-2; V: TRBV5-4; CDR3: CASSSPGGLGSYTF; DNA: TGTGCCAGCAGCTCCCCCGGGGGGTTAGGTAGCTACACCTTC
size: few; D: NA; J: TRBJ1-1; V: TRBV29-1; CDR3: CSFHRVSEAFF; DNA: TGCAGCTTCCACCGGGTCAGTGAAGCTTTCTTT
size: NA; D: TRBD2; J: TRBJ2-5; V: TRBV11-2; CDR3: CASTGLAVQETQYF; DNA: TGTGCCAGCACAGGACTAGCGGTGCAAGAGACCCAGTACTTC
size: NA; D: NA; J: TRBJ2-5; V: TRBV15; CDR3: CATSRGGSDLETQYF; DNA: TGTGCCACCAGCAGAGGTGGCAGTGACTTGGAGACCCAGTACTTC
size: NA; D: NA; J: TRBJ2-4; V: TRBV15; CDR3: CATSREAVGSEIAKNIQYF; DNA: TGTGCCACCAGCAGAGAGGCCGTTGGTTCGGAGATAGCCAAAAACATTCAGTACTTC
size: NA; D: NA; J: TRBJ1-5; V: TRBV7-2; CDR3: CASSQGSGNQPQHF; DNA: TGTGCCAGCAGCCAGGGGTCGGGCAATCAGCCCCAGCATTTT
size: NA; D: NA; J: TRBJ1-6; V: TRBV3-1/TRBV3-2; CDR3: CASSQDLSSAISPLHF; DNA: TGTGCCAGCAGCCAAGATTTGTCCAGCGCCATTTCACCCCTCCACTTT
size: many; D: NA; J: TRBJ2-7; V: TRBV3-1/TRBV3-2; CDR3: CASTPGHSYEQYF; DNA: TGTGCCAGCACCCCTGGACACTCCTACGAGCAGTACTTC
size: NA; D: NA; J: TRBJ1-2; V: TRBV24-1; CDR3: CATSDQGNYGYTF; DNA: TGTGCCACCAGTGATCAGGGGAACTATGGCTACACCTTC
size: NA; D: TRBD1; J: TRBJ2-2; V: TRBV4-1; CDR3: CASSQGQGVTGELFF; DNA: TGCGCCAGCAGCCAGGGACAGGGGGTAACCGGGGAGCTGTTTTTT
size: NA; D: TRBD2; J: TRBJ2-1; V: TRBV30; CDR3: CAWRGGGSYNEQFF; DNA: TGTGCCTGGAGGGGCGGGGGATCCTACAATGAGCAGTTCTTC
size: NA; D: NA; J: TRBJ1-5; V: TRBV28; CDR3: CAEGGRPGQPQHF; DNA: TGTGCCGAAGGAGGAAGGCCCGGTCAGCCCCAGCATTTT
size: few; D: TRBD1; J: TRBJ1-1; V: TRBV30; CDR3: CALTGGWGTEAFF; DNA: TGTGCACTAACAGGGGGATGGGGGACTGAAGCTTTCTTT
size: NA; D: TRBD1; J: TRBJ2-1; V: TRBV6-5; CDR3: CASRSNDRGLSEQFF; DNA: TGTGCCAGCAGATCCAACGACAGGGGGCTTAGTGAGCAGTTCTTC
size: NA; D: NA; J: TRBJ1-5; V: TRBV2; CDR3: CASGEDRTGHSNQPQHF; DNA: TGTGCCAGCGGAGAAGACAGGACCGGTCATAGCAATCAGCCCCAGCATTTT
size: NA; D: TRBD2; J: TRBJ2-2; V: TRBV5-5; CDR3: CASSLGSGGAGGELFF; DNA: TGTGCCAGCAGCTTGGGTAGCGGGGGGGCCGGCGGGGAGCTGTTTTTT
size: NA; D: NA; J: TRBJ1-5; V: TRBV6-2/TRBV6-3; CDR3: CASSSYRDNYSNQPQHF; DNA: TGTGCCAGCAGTTCTTACCGGGACAACTATAGCAATCAGCCCCAGCATTTT
size: once; D: TRBD1; J: TRBJ2-7; V: TRBV18; CDR3: CASSPYRGYEQYF; DNA: TGTGCCAGCTCACCTTACAGGGGGTACGAGCAGTACTTC
size: NA; D: NA; J: TRBJ2-5; V: TRBV5-1; CDR3: CASSPTGISETQYF; DNA: TGCGCCAGTTCACCAACAGGGATCAGTGAGACCCAGTACTTC
size: NA; D: NA; J: TRBJ2-6; V: TRBV19; CDR3: CASDSSGANVLTF; DNA: TGTGCCAGCGACAGCTCTGGGGCCAACGTCCTGACTTTC
size: NA; D: TRBD2; J: TRBJ2-2; V: TRBV10-2; CDR3: CASSELGSGSTGELFF; DNA: TGCGCCAGCAGTGAACTTGGTAGCGGGAGCACCGGGGAGCTGTTTTTT
size: NA; D: TRBD1; J: TRBJ2-1; V: TRBV7-9; CDR3: CASSLGAGGKDEQFF; DNA: TGTGCCAGCAGCTTAGGTGCAGGGGGTAAAGATGAGCAGTTCTTC
size: NA; D: TRBD2; J: TRBJ2-7; V: TRBV2; CDR3: CASSVGGKNYEQYF; DNA: TGTGCCAGCAGTGTGGGGGGGAAAAACTACGAGCAGTACTTC